Listed below are T cell receptor beta chains from one sample, sequenced in a study of T cell responses to AZD1222 COVID-19 vaccine. TCRdb's table, derived via immunoSEQ multiplex PCR, lists solely in-frame clones and lacks some. The data contain about 83,000 clones, about 89% of them seen just once; the ten biggest clones take up 4.5% to 5.5%. Specimen: peripheral blood, collected on day 0 of MenACWY control vaccination. The receptors here all came from an adult in good health. Both conserved end residues are part of each CDR3. The D gene is left open where the match is weak. Expanded clones get a size class; other rows say once, few or many, or leave the size out.

J gene: TRBJ2-2; clone size: -; V gene: TRBV5-1; D gene: -; CDR3 DNA: TGCGCCAGCAGCTTGGATATAGGGGCCGTCGGGGAGCTGTTTTTT; CDR3 protein: CASSLDIGAVGELFF
J gene: TRBJ1-2; clone size: -; V gene: TRBV4-1; D gene: -; CDR3 DNA: TGCGCCAGCAGCCAGGCCGGGAGCCACTATGGCTACACCTTC; CDR3 protein: CASSQAGSHYGYTF
J gene: TRBJ2-7; clone size: -; V gene: TRBV7-9; D gene: -; CDR3 DNA: TGTGCCAGCAGCCAGACCGGGGGAAGCTCCTACGAGCAGTACTTC; CDR3 protein: CASSQTGGSSYEQYF
J gene: TRBJ2-6; clone size: -; V gene: TRBV5-6; D gene: -; CDR3 DNA: TGTGCCAGCAGCCCCTCGACAGACGTCCTGACTTTC; CDR3 protein: CASSPSTDVLTF
J gene: TRBJ1-5; clone size: -; V gene: TRBV6-6; D gene: TRBD1; CDR3 DNA: TGTGCCAGCAGACAGGGGGTGTACGGTCAGCCCCAGCATTTT; CDR3 protein: CASRQGVYGQPQHF
J gene: TRBJ1-1; clone size: -; V gene: TRBV7-8; D gene: -; CDR3 DNA: TGTGCCAGCAGCCTTGAGCAGAACACTGAAGCTTTCTTT; CDR3 protein: CASSLEQNTEAFF
J gene: TRBJ1-4; clone size: -; V gene: TRBV28; D gene: TRBD1; CDR3 DNA: TGTGCCAGCAGTTCCCGGGACAGCGAAAAACTGTTTTTT; CDR3 protein: CASSSRDSEKLFF
J gene: TRBJ2-3; clone size: -; V gene: TRBV11-2; D gene: -; CDR3 DNA: TGTGCCAGCAGCTTAGTCGTGGGCAGGCGGGAACACACAGATACGCAGTATTTT; CDR3 protein: CASSLVVGRREHTDTQYF
J gene: TRBJ2-7; clone size: -; V gene: TRBV4-1; D gene: -; CDR3 DNA: TGCGCCAGCAGCCAGACGGAGCAGGGGTCCTACGAGCAGTACTTC; CDR3 protein: CASSQTEQGSYEQYF
J gene: TRBJ1-1; clone size: -; V gene: TRBV12-2; D gene: -; CDR3 DNA: TGTGCAAGTCGCTTAATATCCGTTCCCATGAACACTGAAGCTTTCTTT; CDR3 protein: CASRLISVPMNTEAFF
J gene: TRBJ1-1; clone size: -; V gene: TRBV4-1; D gene: -; CDR3 DNA: TGCGCCAGCAGCCAAGGGGGAGGACCGAACACTGAAGCTTTCTTT; CDR3 protein: CASSQGGGPNTEAFF
J gene: TRBJ1-5; clone size: -; V gene: TRBV6-2/TRBV6-3; D gene: -; CDR3 DNA: TGTGCCAGCAGTTACGGAGCTCAGCCCCAGCATTTT; CDR3 protein: CASSYGAQPQHF
J gene: TRBJ2-3; clone size: -; V gene: TRBV20-1; D gene: -; CDR3 DNA: TGCAGTGCTAGCGGGCCAGATACGCAGTATTTT; CDR3 protein: CSASGPDTQYF
J gene: TRBJ2-1; clone size: -; V gene: TRBV13; D gene: TRBD2; CDR3 DNA: TGTGCCAGCAGCTCCGAGGCGGGAGGGCCCAATGAGCAGTTCTTC; CDR3 protein: CASSSEAGGPNEQFF
J gene: TRBJ1-1; clone size: once; V gene: TRBV3-1/TRBV3-2; D gene: -; CDR3 DNA: TGTGCCAGCAGCCAAGGGACAGCCGCCAAAGCTTTCTTT; CDR3 protein: CASSQGTAAKAFF
J gene: TRBJ2-3; clone size: -; V gene: TRBV5-4; D gene: TRBD2; CDR3 DNA: TGTGCCAGCAGAACCGGGACTACGTTCACAGATACGCAGTATTTT; CDR3 protein: CASRTGTTFTDTQYF
J gene: TRBJ1-2; clone size: -; V gene: TRBV5-1; D gene: TRBD1; CDR3 DNA: TGCGCCAGCAGCTTAGACAGGGGGCACTATGGCTACACCTTC; CDR3 protein: CASSLDRGHYGYTF
J gene: TRBJ2-1; clone size: -; V gene: TRBV7-2; D gene: -; CDR3 DNA: TGTGCCAGCAGCCCCCAGTCGACAAACAATGAGCAGTTCTTC; CDR3 protein: CASSPQSTNNEQFF
J gene: TRBJ1-1; clone size: -; V gene: TRBV3-1/TRBV3-2; D gene: -; CDR3 DNA: TGTGCCAGCAGCCAGTACATGGGGGCGAATTTCAAGGCTGAAGCTTTCTTT; CDR3 protein: CASSQYMGANFKAEAFF
J gene: TRBJ1-1; clone size: -; V gene: TRBV18; D gene: -; CDR3 DNA: TGTGCCAGCTCAACGACGGACACTGAAGCTTTCTTT; CDR3 protein: CASSTTDTEAFF
J gene: TRBJ1-2; clone size: -; V gene: TRBV27; D gene: TRBD1; CDR3 DNA: TGTGCCAGCAGTTTATTGGCAGGGGGCAGTCTCGGCTACACCTTC; CDR3 protein: CASSLLAGGSLGYTF
J gene: TRBJ2-5; clone size: -; V gene: TRBV3-1/TRBV3-2; D gene: TRBD1; CDR3 DNA: TGTGCCAGCAGCCAAGGGACAGGGGAGACCCAGTACTTC; CDR3 protein: CASSQGTGETQYF
J gene: TRBJ2-1; clone size: once; V gene: TRBV19; D gene: TRBD2; CDR3 DNA: TGTGCCAGTACCCCCCCCGGGACTAGCGGGAGAAATGAGCAGTTCTTC; CDR3 protein: CASTPPGTSGRNEQFF
J gene: TRBJ2-7; clone size: once; V gene: TRBV18; D gene: TRBD2; CDR3 DNA: TGTGCCAGCTCACCCGCCAGCGGGAGAGTCCACGAGCAGTACTTC; CDR3 protein: CASSPASGRVHEQYF
J gene: TRBJ2-7; clone size: once; V gene: TRBV18; D gene: TRBD2; CDR3 DNA: TGTGCCAGCTCAACCGAGACTAGCGGGGGGACCTACGAGCAGTACTTC; CDR3 protein: CASSTETSGGTYEQYF
J gene: TRBJ1-1; clone size: -; V gene: TRBV9; D gene: -; CDR3 DNA: TGTGCCAGCAGCGTCGCGGGGCAGGGGACTGAAGCTTTCTTT; CDR3 protein: CASSVAGQGTEAFF
J gene: TRBJ2-3; clone size: -; V gene: TRBV12-1; D gene: -; CDR3 DNA: TGTGCCAGCAGCTTGCCAGGGTTAGCAGATACGCAGTATTTT; CDR3 protein: CASSLPGLADTQYF
J gene: TRBJ1-2; clone size: -; V gene: TRBV24-1; D gene: -; CDR3 DNA: TGTGCCACCAGTGATGGGCCGGGCTATGGCTACACCTTC; CDR3 protein: CATSDGPGYGYTF
J gene: TRBJ2-1; clone size: -; V gene: TRBV3-1/TRBV3-2; D gene: TRBD1; CDR3 DNA: TGTGCCAGCAGCTTCCAGGGGGTCGATGAGCAGTTCTTC; CDR3 protein: CASSFQGVDEQFF
J gene: TRBJ1-3; clone size: -; V gene: TRBV14; D gene: -; CDR3 DNA: TGTGCCAGCAGCCAAGACACAGGTTTTGGCACCATATATTTT; CDR3 protein: CASSQDTGFGTIYF
J gene: TRBJ2-2; clone size: -; V gene: TRBV12-3/TRBV12-4; D gene: -; CDR3 DNA: TGTGCCACCGCGTCGCAGAACACCGGGGAGCTGTTTTTT; CDR3 protein: CATASQNTGELFF
J gene: TRBJ2-1; clone size: -; V gene: TRBV5-4; D gene: TRBD1; CDR3 DNA: TGTGCCAGCAGCTCCCGGGACAGGGACTATGAGCAGTTCTTC; CDR3 protein: CASSSRDRDYEQFF
J gene: TRBJ1-6; clone size: -; V gene: TRBV7-2; D gene: -; CDR3 DNA: TGTGCCAGCAGCTTAGGCATTGGTTCACCCCTCCACTTT; CDR3 protein: CASSLGIGSPLHF
J gene: TRBJ1-1; clone size: -; V gene: TRBV2; D gene: -; CDR3 DNA: TGTGCCAGCACCCCGGACATGAACACTGAAGCTTTCTTT; CDR3 protein: CASTPDMNTEAFF
J gene: TRBJ2-1; clone size: -; V gene: TRBV5-6; D gene: -; CDR3 DNA: TGTGCCAGCGGGGACGATGGCCGACGCCATGAGCAGTTCTTC; CDR3 protein: CASGDDGRRHEQFF
J gene: TRBJ2-4; clone size: -; V gene: TRBV6-5; D gene: -; CDR3 DNA: TGTGCCAGCAGTCGACGAGGGGACCCCAAAAACATTCAGTACTTC; CDR3 protein: CASSRRGDPKNIQYF
J gene: TRBJ2-3; clone size: -; V gene: TRBV12-5; D gene: -; CDR3 DNA: TGTGCTAGTGGTTTGGCGGGTGGGCATACGCAGTATTTT; CDR3 protein: CASGLAGGHTQYF
J gene: TRBJ2-7; clone size: -; V gene: TRBV6-2/TRBV6-3; D gene: TRBD1; CDR3 DNA: TGTGCCAGCAGTTACTCGACAGGGTTTGAGCAGTACTTC; CDR3 protein: CASSYSTGFEQYF
J gene: TRBJ2-1; clone size: -; V gene: TRBV10-3; D gene: TRBD2; CDR3 DNA: TGTGCCATCAATGCGGGGGAAGGGGACTACAATGAGCAGTTCTTC; CDR3 protein: CAINAGEGDYNEQFF
J gene: TRBJ2-3; clone size: -; V gene: TRBV7-2; D gene: TRBD1; CDR3 DNA: TGTGCCAGCAGCTTCGGACAGGGCCCAGATACGCAGTATTTT; CDR3 protein: CASSFGQGPDTQYF
J gene: TRBJ2-3; clone size: -; V gene: TRBV7-3; D gene: -; CDR3 DNA: TGTGCCAGCAGCCCCGGAGGAGGGGGCTGGGATACGCAGTATTTT; CDR3 protein: CASSPGGGGWDTQYF
J gene: TRBJ1-3; clone size: -; V gene: TRBV12-5; D gene: -; CDR3 DNA: TGTGCTAGTGGTTTGGCCCCTCTTCGGGACCGGGCCGGAAACACCATATATTTT; CDR3 protein: CASGLAPLRDRAGNTIYF
J gene: TRBJ2-1; clone size: once; V gene: TRBV16; D gene: -; CDR3 DNA: TGTGCCAGCAGCCAAAGCCCTAGCTCCTACAATGAGCAGTTCTTC; CDR3 protein: CASSQSPSSYNEQFF
J gene: TRBJ1-5; clone size: -; V gene: TRBV2; D gene: TRBD1; CDR3 DNA: TGTGCCAGCAGCCCGGGACAGGGGGACTATAGTCAGCCCCAGCATTTT; CDR3 protein: CASSPGQGDYSQPQHF
J gene: TRBJ1-2; clone size: -; V gene: TRBV2; D gene: -; CDR3 DNA: -; CDR3 protein: CASSDRWGFGPGYTF
J gene: TRBJ1-1; clone size: -; V gene: TRBV4-3; D gene: -; CDR3 DNA: TGCGCCAGCAGCTCCGTAGGGAGCATGAACACTGAAGCTTTCTTT; CDR3 protein: CASSSVGSMNTEAFF
J gene: TRBJ1-2; clone size: -; V gene: TRBV7-2; D gene: -; CDR3 DNA: TGTGCCAGCAGCTTAGCGGCCAACAGGGCGGTCAACTATGGCTACACCTTC; CDR3 protein: CASSLAANRAVNYGYTF
J gene: TRBJ2-3; clone size: -; V gene: TRBV28; D gene: -; CDR3 DNA: TGTGCCAGCGACGGGTTTCCCACAGATACGCAGTATTTT; CDR3 protein: CASDGFPTDTQYF
J gene: TRBJ1-2; clone size: -; V gene: TRBV7-2; D gene: -; CDR3 DNA: TGTGCCAGCAGCTTAGAAGTGGGCGATGGCTACACCTTC; CDR3 protein: CASSLEVGDGYTF
J gene: TRBJ2-7; clone size: -; V gene: TRBV27; D gene: TRBD2; CDR3 DNA: TGTGCCAGCAGAGTACTAGCGGGAGCCTACGAGCAGTACTTC; CDR3 protein: CASRVLAGAYEQYF
J gene: TRBJ1-3; clone size: -; V gene: TRBV7-9; D gene: -; CDR3 DNA: TGTGCCAGCAGCTTGGGCGGAGGGACAAACACCATATATTTT; CDR3 protein: CASSLGGGTNTIYF
J gene: TRBJ2-2; clone size: -; V gene: TRBV9; D gene: TRBD1; CDR3 DNA: TGTGCCAGCAGCGTAGTGGGACAGGGGCGAGGTGGAACCGGGGAGCTGTTTTTT; CDR3 protein: CASSVVGQGRGGTGELFF
J gene: TRBJ2-1; clone size: -; V gene: TRBV5-4; D gene: -; CDR3 DNA: TGTGCCAGCAGCTTTAGCTTCCCCTACAATGAGCAGTTCTTC; CDR3 protein: CASSFSFPYNEQFF
J gene: TRBJ2-7; clone size: -; V gene: TRBV19; D gene: TRBD2; CDR3 DNA: TGTGCCAGTAGTAGGTCGTCGAGGGGATTGGGACTACGCGAGCAGTACTTC; CDR3 protein: CASSRSSRGLGLREQYF
J gene: TRBJ1-1; clone size: -; V gene: TRBV3-1/TRBV3-2; D gene: TRBD1; CDR3 DNA: TGTGCCAGCAGCCAAGAAACAGGGGTGAACACTGAAGCTTTCTTT; CDR3 protein: CASSQETGVNTEAFF
J gene: TRBJ1-1; clone size: -; V gene: TRBV5-4; D gene: -; CDR3 DNA: TGTGCCAGCAGCCCTCGGCGGGGGGTAGCTGAAGCTTTCTTT; CDR3 protein: CASSPRRGVAEAFF
J gene: TRBJ1-3; clone size: -; V gene: TRBV7-9; D gene: -; CDR3 DNA: TGTGCCAGCAGCCCCCGACCGATCTCTGGAAACACCATATATTTT; CDR3 protein: CASSPRPISGNTIYF
J gene: TRBJ2-7; clone size: -; V gene: TRBV11-2; D gene: -; CDR3 DNA: TGTGCCAGCAGCCTGGGGTTTAGCTCCTACGAGCAGTACTTC; CDR3 protein: CASSLGFSSYEQYF
J gene: TRBJ1-2; clone size: -; V gene: TRBV5-4; D gene: -; CDR3 DNA: TGTGCCAGCAGCCCGGTATCAGGGCAGCGAGGCTACACCTTC; CDR3 protein: CASSPVSGQRGYTF